The clone carrying this T cell receptor (beta chain) was detected once. Deletions cut 2 bases from V and 0 bases from J, with 14 bases between. The CDR3 contains 17 residues. CDR1 and CDR2 (germline): SNHLY, FYNNEI. In the original processing: Amplification of reference gene primers was used by the study to estimate nucleated cell counts. Generated by immunoSEQ multiplex PCR, the TCRdb table keeps only in-frame clones and is missing some. V, J and clone size reflect that table, while D and trimming were determined from the DNA. The sample includes roughly 100,000 clones, roughly 79% of them seen just once. The source of the sample is a study of blood T cell repertoires in COVID-19. Overall study: The United States, Italy and Spain provided the acute and convalescent COVID-19 samples. In each case, the material was cDNA or gDNA derived from T cells, B-cell-depleted T cells, or PBMCs.

The receptor's source is a woman between 65 and 79 years old with acute or convalescent COVID-19. The rearrangement joins TRBV2 to TRBJ1-5; D call uncertain. The sample was peripheral blood. In nucleotides, the CDR3 is TGTGCCAGCAGTGAAACGCGTCGCGGGGTTAGCAATCAGCCCCAGCATTTT. This translates into CASSETRRGVSNQPQHF.